This entry features one TCR beta chain sequence. This receptor's antigen is unknown. No base-level quality is on record; no much larger clone is a single base apart. These data come from a study of blood T cell repertoires in COVID-19 (TCRdb year 2020). Some background on the complete study: The collaborator samples originated in the United States, Italy and Spain and spanned the acute and convalescent phases of COVID-19. Samples came from the ongoing ImmuneRACE study (first 160 participants) plus 1,254 subjects from 6 global collaborators. HLA class I and class II types, where available, came from metadata supplied by the sample provider rather than from assay-based typing. A freely available public database, intended as a resource for researchers studying the immune response to SARS-CoV-2, is where the repertoires were released. The dataset comprised deeply sampled blood TCRbeta repertoires from subjects exposed to, actively infected with, or recovered from COVID-19. The prospective study material was composed of cDNA or gDNA derived from T cells, B-cell-depleted T cells, or PBMCs. Nearly every sample came with metadata listing a de-identified subject ID, COVID-19 status, age in years and sex.

What the authors observed across the whole study: Clinical and demographic metadata were provided uncurated, with the amount varying by source and participant.

Enrolling through a virtual design, the prospective study's participants ranged in age from roughly 18 to 95 years and lived across 20 to 25 United States geographic areas. Cohort assignment in the prospective study relied on participant-reported clinical history from a screening survey and a study questionnaire. For ImmuneRACE Cohort 3, a participant was defined as recovered based on two consecutive negative NP/OP PCR tests, clearance by a healthcare professional, or resolution of symptoms. In the prospective study, mobile phlebotomists collected whole blood, serum and a nasopharyngeal or oropharyngeal swab from each participant. Prospective study participants could optionally give additional blood draws and questionnaires over an approximately 2-month period. Before DNA extraction, blood samples from the prospective study were shipped at room temperature or frozen. The cysteine opens and the phenylalanine closes a CDR3 of 14 amino acids. The entry retains the CDR3 DNA only, 42 bases that are in frame from base 1. Here V drops 4 bases and J drops 7 bases, and the junction holds 7 bases not matched to any gene. Looking up the germline V gene (reference sequence) yields CDR1 SEHNR and CDR2 FQNEAQ.

TCRbeta CDR3 regions were amplified from genomic DNA using the immunoSEQ Assay, a bias-controlled multiplex PCR. The authors' analysis ran thus. The number of nucleated cells in each sample was estimated by amplification of reference gene primers within the assay. To quantify the absolute abundance of each unique TCRbeta CDR3 rearrangement, sequence reads were collapsed and filtered. For each sample, productive Simpson clonality was calculated as the square root of Simpson's diversity index over productive rearrangements. In its TCRdb copy, this immuneACCESS table keeps in-frame sequences only and misses some clones. Where compared with another copy, unresolved V genes explain less than half of these, and the others have no known cause. D and trimming were read from the DNA, whereas the V and J calls and clone size are those reported in that table. The sample includes around 150,000 clones, with more than 75% observed a single time. Of the sample, 6.6% is held by the ten largest clones.

This receptor was identified in a woman aged 45-65 years who had recovered from COVID-19. What was sequenced was PBMCs or T cells enriched from blood (not recorded which). The chain was built from TRBV7-9 and TRBJ1-5; 7 central nucleotides agree with TRBD1. DNA sequence: TGTGCCAGCAGCTCGTCGACAGGGATGCAGCCCCAGCATTTT. Its product reads: CASSSSTGMQPQHF.